This T cell receptor (beta chain) was identified in a study of T cell responses to AZD1222 COVID-19 vaccine. The study, taken as a whole, reports: The peak T cell response came first, and repertoires were sampled only after it.

As for this clone: The antigen is undetermined.

Trimming cost V 5 bases and J 6 bases; bases outside gene matches: 21. This CDR3 has 18 amino acids. CDR1 and CDR2 from the germline V gene are SEHNR and FQNEAQ (reference sequence). TCRdb keeps only in-frame clones here, not all; method: immunoSEQ multiplex PCR. The data hold 110,000 to 150,000 clones, with 80% to 90% observed a single time. This receptor was identified in an adult in good health. The rearrangement links TRBV7-9 to TRBJ1-2, with TRBD1 matching 7 bases. The sample here was peripheral blood, taken on day 0 of AZD1222 vaccination. The CDR3 region has the DNA TGTGCCAGCAGCCCCGAGCCGGGACAGCCCATATGGATACATGGCTACACCTTC. Translating gives CASSPEPGQPIWIHGYTF.